This entry describes one T cell receptor beta chain. Its antigen is currently unknown. These data come from a study of cytomegalovirus exposure and HLA in healthy donors. Study overall: Within the Caucasian-associated ancestry cluster were roughly 82% of the 300 to 450 genotyped donors.

Trimming pared 8 bases from V and 4 bases from J, leaving 14 bases between. The CDR3 has 13 amino acids. Germline CDR1 MNHEY, CDR2 SVGAGI. This PCR relied on a set of 60 Vbeta primers and 13 Jbeta primers. TCRdb's table, derived via immunoSEQ multiplex PCR, lists solely in-frame clones and lacks some. The sample table includes 140,000 to 150,000 clones. Study-wide findings and caveats: Some V segments, including TRBV6-2 and TRBV6-3, were excluded as indistinguishable. The authors listed approximately 150 TCR beta chains as cytomegalovirus-associated. Fewer N-insertions (relative to the approximately 670-donor mean) were reportedly seen in an Asian-associated ancestry cluster in a later analysis.

This TCR was sampled from a male donor in good health and CMV-seronegative. Sequenced material: PBMCs. The genes are TRBV6-5 and TRBJ1-2, with D perhaps TRBD1 (5 bases). This CDR3 is CASRPGGGYGYTF. CDR3 bases: TGTGCCAGCCGGCCGGGCGGGGGCTATGGCTACACCTTC.